This T cell receptor (beta chain) was found in a study of cytomegalovirus exposure and HLA in healthy donors. General study points: HLA-A and HLA-B allele assignments for most subjects were reportedly predicted accurately using TCR beta sequences. Later analysis reportedly placed an Asian-associated ancestry cluster below the approximately 730-donor mean in N-insertions.

This clone appeared a single time. No antigen is known for it. The PCR employed 60 Vbeta primers together with 13 Jbeta primers. The data were produced by immunoSEQ multiplex PCR, yet TCRdb's version contains in-frame clones alone and is incomplete. This sample yields more than 90,000 clones, of which roughly 76% are seen a single time; 7% to 10% belongs to the top ten. These donors counted as nominally healthy when sampled, but unrecorded immune exposures were likely. What was sequenced was PBMCs. This TCR derives from a human donor in good health.

CDR3 bases: TGTGCCAGCAGCTTAACAGGGACTGAAGCTTTCTTT. The encoded protein is CASSLTGTEAFF. The rearrangement joins TRBV7-2 to TRBJ1-1; D might be TRBD1 (6 bases). The V end lost 2 bases, the J end lost 5 bases, and 6 bases lay between the germline ends. Germline assignment: CDR1 SGHTA and CDR2 FQGNSA. CDR3 size: 12 residues.